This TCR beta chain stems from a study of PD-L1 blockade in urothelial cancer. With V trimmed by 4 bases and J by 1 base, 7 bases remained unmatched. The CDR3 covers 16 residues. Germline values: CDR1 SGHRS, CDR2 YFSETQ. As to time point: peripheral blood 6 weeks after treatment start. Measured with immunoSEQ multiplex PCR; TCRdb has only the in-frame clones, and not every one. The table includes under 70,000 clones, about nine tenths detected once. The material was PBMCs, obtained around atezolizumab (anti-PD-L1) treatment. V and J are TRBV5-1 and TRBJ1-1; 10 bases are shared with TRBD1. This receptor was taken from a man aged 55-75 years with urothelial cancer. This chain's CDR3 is CASSMGQGTSNTEAFF. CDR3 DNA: TGCGCCAGCAGCATGGGACAGGGGACCTCGAACACTGAAGCTTTCTTT.